The 14 T cell receptor beta chains below all came from one sample that was sequenced in a study of blood T cell repertoires in acute mononucleosis. Specified time point: convalescence about 6 months (5-8 months) after acute presentation (visit 7). Whole-study findings and limits: GLC-BM selection appeared to involve both TCR alpha and beta chains.

Some clones are missing from TCRdb's copy, which holds only in-frame ones; the method was immunoSEQ multiplex PCR. The sample holds a few thousand clones, 20% to 25% seen once. The sequenced sample was EBV GLC epitope tetramer+ CD8+ T cells sorted from PBMCs, obtained during convalescence from infectious mononucleosis. Subset specified: CD8 T cells binding tetramer with EBV BMLF1 280-288 peptide (GLC-BM). These receptors were collected from a woman under 30 with infectious mononucleosis caused by EBV.

This clone was observed a handful of times. A read error may produce the germline difference seen at one junction end. The chain is built from TRBV7-9 and TRBJ2-1; the D gene is possibly TRBD2 (6 bases). Germline CDR1 and CDR2: SEHNR and FQNEAQ (reference sequence). There are 13 residues in the CDR3. The CDR3 coding sequence is TGTGCCAGCAGCGTAGCCGGAGGGGATGAGCAGTTCTTC. It specifies CASSVAGGDEQFF.

This clone was observed a handful of times. The DNA is omitted, as the CDR3 cannot be located on it reliably, and the CDR3 follows TCRdb's listing. The same CDR3 is also encoded by other DNA sequences in this sample. The chain joins TRBV29-1 to TRBJ1-4. The germline CDR1 and CDR2 sequences are SQVTM and ANQGSEA. The CDR3 spans 14 amino acids, including both terminal residues. The CDR3: CSVGPGELMKNCFF.

As for this clone: This sequence is one base from a far larger clone and is likely a read error. V and J are TRBV7-3 and TRBJ2-1, with 15 positions matching TRBD2. The CDR3 has 19 amino acids. The germline CDR1 and CDR2 sequences are SGHTA and FQGTGA. V was clipped by 5 bases and J by 6 bases; unmatched bases: 14. The CDR3 loop reads CASSPGLAGGLWLFNEQFF. The CDR3 bases are TGTGCCAGCAGCCCCGGACTAGCGGGGGGGCTCTGGCTCTTCAATGAGCAGTTCTTC. The full variable domain, its missing parts supplied by reference TRBV7-3 and TRBJ2-1, is GAGVSQTPSNKVTEKGKYVELRCDPISGHTALYWYRQSLGQGPEFLIYFQGTGAADDSGLPNDRFFAVRPEGSVSTLKIQRTERGDSAVYLCASSPGLAGGLWLFNEQFFGPGTRLTVL.

The chain recombines TRBV29-1 with TRBJ1-2; D is ambiguous. Deletions cut 7 bases from V and 4 bases from J, with 13 bases between. This CDR3 has 12 residues. CDR1 is SQVTM, CDR2 ANQGSEA, per germline. The CDR3 region has the DNA TGCAGCGCCTCGCGGGAATTCTATGGCTACACCTTC. Translated: CSASREFYGYTF.

Of note for this clone: One base away lies a much larger clone, so this may be a sequencing read error. The same CDR3 can be traced to other DNA sequences in this sample. J is TRBJ2-7 and V is TRBV7-3, with D perhaps TRBD1 (7 bases). The CDR3 runs to 14 residues. Germline CDR1 and CDR2: SGHTA and FQGTGA. CDR3 protein: CASSRGTAAYEQYF. DNA for the CDR3: TGCGCCAGCAGCCGCGGGACAGCTGCCTACGAGCAGTACTTC.

With respect to this clone: A much larger clone sits a single nucleotide away, making a read error possible. The sample holds other DNA sequences that translate to the same CDR3. This chain links TRBV23-1 with TRBJ2-1; 9 nucleotides match TRBD1. TRBV23-1 is annotated as an ORF whose role is uncertain. The CDR3 totals 13 residues. The DNA of the CDR3 is TGTGCCAGCAGCGCGACAGGGGGGGATGAGCAGTTCTTC. This gives the protein CASSATGGDEQFF.

This clone has just one count. The chain has TRBV29-1 and TRBJ1-1; 7 bases are a match to TRBD1. The CDR3 is made up of 13 amino acids. Germline loops: CDR1 SQVTM, CDR2 ANQGSEA. After removal of 3 bases from V and 5 bases from J, the junction contained 6 bases not matched to a gene. The CDR3 DNA is TGCAGCGTTGAGCAGCAGGGGGGAACTGAAGCTTTCTTT. As protein: CSVEQQGGTEAFF.

The chain uses TRBV7-2 and TRBJ2-7; TRBD1 matches 8 bases. Germline lookup yields CDR1 SGHTA and CDR2 FQGNSA. The V segment lost 5 bases and the J segment 5 bases; nucleotides outside the gene matches: 8. The CDR3 has 14 residues. The CDR3 loop is CASSTGQGGHEQYF. The DNA of the CDR3 is TGTGCCAGCAGCACTGGACAGGGTGGCCACGAGCAGTACTTC.

On this clone itself: This likely reflects a read error, since a far larger clone is one base away. This rearrangement joins TRBV9 to TRBJ2-7, with 9 bases matching TRBD1. Matching the DNA end better, TRBJ2-1 makes the J call doubtful. The CDR3 length is 13 residues. CDR1 is SGDLS and CDR2 is YYNGEE in the germline V gene. CDR3 loop: CASRATGGDEQFF. The CDR3 region has the DNA TGTGCCAGCCGCGCGACAGGGGGGGATGAGCAGTTCTTC.

This clone was counted between two and nine times. The chain has TRBV6-1 and TRBJ1-1; the D is unclear. Germline loops: CDR1 MNHNS, CDR2 SASEGT. The V gene lost 2 bases and the J gene lost 4 bases, with 17 bases spanning the gap. The CDR3 length is 16 residues. This CDR3 reads CASSERSAWESTEAFF. The CDR3, as DNA: TGTGCCAGCAGTGAAAGGTCAGCCTGGGAGAGCACTGAAGCTTTCTTT.

This clone was seen a few times. This chain joins TRBV7-2 and TRBJ2-1; 9 bases agree with TRBD2. The CDR3 length is 17 residues. Per the germline V gene, CDR1 is SGHTA and CDR2 is FQGNSA. The ends lost 6 bases at V and 5 bases at J; junction bases unmatched: 14. CDR3: CASSYTPWREGNNEQFF. CDR3 nucleotide sequence: TGTGCCAGCAGTTACACCCCTTGGCGGGAGGGTAACAATGAGCAGTTCTTC.

On this clone itself: This is likely an artifact of a read error, given a far larger clone one base away. The V call is TRBV6-5, the J call TRBJ2-5; TRBD1 is a possible D gene (6 bases). Germline CDR1 reads MNHEY; CDR2 reads SVGAGI. This CDR3 spans 15 amino acids. The CDR3 sequence is CARSYSAGVGETQYF. CDR3 DNA: TGTGCCAGGAGTTACTCGGCAGGGGTTGGGGAGACCCAGTACTTC.

This clone occurred a few times. A far larger clone is one base from this, pointing to a likely read error. Other DNA variants within this sample encode the same CDR3. The genes are TRBV7-3 and TRBJ2-3; 9 bases align to TRBD2. There are 17 residues in the CDR3. Germline V gene lookup returns CDR1 SGHTA and CDR2 FQGTGA. The trim removed 5 bases at V and 7 bases at J, leaving 16 bases unmatched. This CDR3 reads CASSRNSLAGGLHTQYF. The CDR3 DNA is TGTGCCAGCAGCCGAAATTCACTCGCGGGGGGGCTTCATACGCAGTATTTT. The entire variable domain, with the rest obtained from reference TRBV7-3 and TRBJ2-3, is as follows: GAGVSQTPSNKVTEKGKYVELRCDPISGHTALYWYRQSLGQGPEFLIYFQGTGAADDSGLPNDRFFAVRPEGSVSTLKIQRTERGDSAVYLCASSRNSLAGGLHTQYFGPGTRLTVL.

With regard to this clone: With only one base between it and a far larger clone, this is likely a read error. The genes are TRBV29-1 and TRBJ2-1; a possible D gene is TRBD2 (6 bases). The V gene's germline CDR1 is SQVTM and CDR2 ANQGSEA. This CDR3 has 15 amino acids. V gave up 2 bases and J gave up 4 bases, with 15 bases separating them. In DNA form, the CDR3 reads TGCAGCGTTGAATGTGCGGGACCAATATACAATGAGCAGTTCTTC. Residues: CSVECAGPIYNEQFF.